The rows below give T cell receptor beta chains drawn from one sample of a study of T cells in Graves' hyperthyroidism and ophthalmopathy. TCRdb reanalysed the multiplex PCR reads using MiXCR and keeps one entry per CDR3 protein. The top ten hold over 40% of the sample, which has 340,000 or so distinct CDR3 sequences, around 23% seen once. Specimen: blood. The receptors here all came from a woman in her forties or fifties with Graves' hyperthyroidism. Both conserved end residues are trimmed from each CDR3. The order of the fields is CDR3 length, J gene, V gene, CDR3 protein.

len: 12
j_gene: TRBJ1-6
v_gene: TRBV18
CDR3aa: ASSAEGANSPLH

len: 11
j_gene: TRBJ1-2
v_gene: TRBV14
CDR3aa: ASSQVSKYGYT

len: 13
j_gene: TRBJ2-5
v_gene: TRBV9
CDR3aa: ASSVAGLAGETQY

len: 15
j_gene: TRBJ1-5
v_gene: TRBV19
CDR3aa: ASSIIGTPHSNQPQH

len: 13
j_gene: TRBJ1-2
v_gene: TRBV7-9
CDR3aa: ASSLVPGADYGYT

len: 12
j_gene: TRBJ1-6
v_gene: TRBV12-3/TRBV12-4
CDR3aa: ASSYEGANSPLH

len: 15
j_gene: TRBJ1-5
v_gene: TRBV28
CDR3aa: ASSLLHRDYSNQPQH

len: 14
j_gene: TRBJ2-3
v_gene: TRBV29-1
CDR3aa: SVVLPPAGGTDTQY

len: 13
j_gene: TRBJ2-3
v_gene: TRBV10-3
CDR3aa: AISEARRGRDTQY

len: 12
j_gene: TRBJ2-1
v_gene: TRBV30
CDR3aa: AWNQRASYNEQF

len: 12
j_gene: TRBJ2-7
v_gene: TRBV7-9
CDR3aa: ASSSDGGWYEQY

len: 12
j_gene: TRBJ2-3
v_gene: TRBV5-5
CDR3aa: ASSRDRGGDTQY

len: 12
j_gene: TRBJ1-1
v_gene: TRBV9
CDR3aa: ASSARGVGTEAF

len: 12
j_gene: TRBJ2-3
v_gene: TRBV20-1
CDR3aa: SARPGGRTDTQY

len: 12
j_gene: TRBJ2-4
v_gene: TRBV30
CDR3aa: AWRKAGSKNIQY

len: 13
j_gene: TRBJ2-7
v_gene: TRBV7-3
CDR3aa: ASSLNPGVFQEQY

len: 13
j_gene: TRBJ2-1
v_gene: TRBV2
CDR3aa: ASSEVRGRGNEQF

len: 10
j_gene: TRBJ1-4
v_gene: TRBV7-9
CDR3aa: ASSFTDEKLF

len: 15
j_gene: TRBJ2-3
v_gene: TRBV20-1
CDR3aa: SARDPGWEMSTDTQY

len: 13
j_gene: TRBJ2-5
v_gene: TRBV7-3
CDR3aa: ASSPQSGNQETQY

len: 12
j_gene: TRBJ1-5
v_gene: TRBV12-3/TRBV12-4
CDR3aa: ASSLAAVGQPQH

len: 12
j_gene: TRBJ2-5
v_gene: TRBV6-1
CDR3aa: ASTWTGGIETQY

len: 15
j_gene: TRBJ1-5
v_gene: TRBV6-1
CDR3aa: ASRRDRGIDGNQPQH

len: 11
j_gene: TRBJ2-7
v_gene: TRBV28
CDR3aa: ASKGGGLEEQY

len: 12
j_gene: TRBJ1-6
v_gene: TRBV11-3
CDR3aa: ASSRGTANSPLH

len: 15
j_gene: TRBJ2-1
v_gene: TRBV10-3
CDR3aa: AISESGQRVAGDEQF

len: 13
j_gene: TRBJ2-1
v_gene: TRBV5-1
CDR3aa: ASSPGTGGFNEQF

len: 12
j_gene: TRBJ2-2
v_gene: TRBV30
CDR3aa: AWNWDMNTGELF

len: 10
j_gene: TRBJ2-7
v_gene: TRBV6-2/TRBV6-3
CDR3aa: ASSYSRNEQY

len: 11
j_gene: TRBJ1-2
v_gene: TRBV5-4
CDR3aa: ASSLLLQGGYT

len: 14
j_gene: TRBJ2-2
v_gene: TRBV7-6
CDR3aa: ASSLGTSGTVGELF

len: 14
j_gene: TRBJ2-1
v_gene: TRBV11-2
CDR3aa: ASTLPQGSSYNEQF

len: 14
j_gene: TRBJ2-3
v_gene: TRBV5-1
CDR3aa: ASSPVGGSGTDTQY

len: 10
j_gene: TRBJ1-3
v_gene: TRBV29-1
CDR3aa: SVEAGGNTIY

len: 12
j_gene: TRBJ1-2
v_gene: TRBV6-2/TRBV6-3
CDR3aa: ASSPAAGGGGYT

len: 13
j_gene: TRBJ2-7
v_gene: TRBV20-1
CDR3aa: SARDRVGAAYEQY

len: 11
j_gene: TRBJ1-6
v_gene: TRBV10-3
CDR3aa: AIGQERNSPLH

len: 11
j_gene: TRBJ2-2
v_gene: TRBV7-2
CDR3aa: ASSLGFGGELF

len: 14
j_gene: TRBJ2-7
v_gene: TRBV11-2
CDR3aa: ASSLDRDSGRYEQY

len: 11
j_gene: TRBJ1-2
v_gene: TRBV5-8
CDR3aa: ASSKQGPYGYT

len: 14
j_gene: TRBJ2-1
v_gene: TRBV20-1
CDR3aa: SAPLVPSLRKNEQF

len: 11
j_gene: TRBJ1-6
v_gene: TRBV28
CDR3aa: ASDSSYNSPLH

len: 16
j_gene: TRBJ2-7
v_gene: TRBV6-1
CDR3aa: ASRTPARDLAGVYEQY

len: 11
j_gene: TRBJ1-3
v_gene: TRBV2
CDR3aa: ASSTGSGNAIY

len: 11
j_gene: TRBJ2-7
v_gene: TRBV20-1
CDR3aa: SASQGQHYEQY